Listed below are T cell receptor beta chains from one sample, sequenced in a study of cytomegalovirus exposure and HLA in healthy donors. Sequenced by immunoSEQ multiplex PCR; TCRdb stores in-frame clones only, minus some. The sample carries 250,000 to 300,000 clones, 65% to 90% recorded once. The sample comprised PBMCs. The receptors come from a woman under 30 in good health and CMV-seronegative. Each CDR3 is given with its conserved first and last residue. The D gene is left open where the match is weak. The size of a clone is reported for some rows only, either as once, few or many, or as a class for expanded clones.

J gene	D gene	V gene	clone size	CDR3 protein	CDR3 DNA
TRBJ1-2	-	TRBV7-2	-	CASSSRQDHYGYTF	TGTGCCAGCAGCTCGAGACAGGACCACTATGGCTACACCTTC
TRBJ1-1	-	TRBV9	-	CASSDDSYLNTEAFF	TGTGCCAGCAGCGACGACAGTTACCTGAACACTGAAGCTTTCTTT
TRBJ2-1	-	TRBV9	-	CASSVGSQGVVNEQFF	TGTGCCAGCAGCGTAGGTTCACAGGGAGTAGTCAATGAGCAGTTCTTC
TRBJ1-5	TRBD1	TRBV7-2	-	CASSYGSPTGNNQPQHF	TGTGCCAGCAGCTACGGATCTCCGACAGGGAATAATCAGCCCCAGCATTTT
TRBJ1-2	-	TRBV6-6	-	CASSYTRTDHYGYTF	TGTGCCAGCAGTTACACACGGACAGACCACTATGGCTACACCTTC
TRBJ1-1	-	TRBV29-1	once	CSVVEGGYDTEAFF	TGCAGCGTTGTAGAGGGAGGTTACGACACTGAAGCTTTCTTT
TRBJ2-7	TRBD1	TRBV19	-	CASSWDRAYEQYF	TGTGCCAGTAGTTGGGACAGGGCTTACGAGCAGTACTTC
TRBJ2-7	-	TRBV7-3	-	CASSPSANSYEQYF	TGTGCCAGCAGCCCTAGCGCCAACTCCTACGAGCAGTACTTC
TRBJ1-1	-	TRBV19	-	CASNRPRGSTEAFF	TGTGCCAGTAATCGGCCACGCGGTAGCACTGAAGCTTTCTTT
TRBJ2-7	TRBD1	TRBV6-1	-	CASSPGTGGEEQYF	TGTGCCAGCAGTCCCGGGACAGGGGGCGAGGAGCAGTACTTC
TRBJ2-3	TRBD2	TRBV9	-	CASSVERGYTDTQYF	TGTGCCAGCAGCGTTGAGCGGGGGTACACAGATACGCAGTATTTT
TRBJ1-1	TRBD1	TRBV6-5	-	CASSYSTGGTEAFF	TGTGCCAGCAGTTACTCCACAGGGGGCACTGAAGCTTTCTTT
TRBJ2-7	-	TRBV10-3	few	CAISIQDSYEQYF	TGTGCCATCAGTATACAGGACTCCTACGAGCAGTACTTC
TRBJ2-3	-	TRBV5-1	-	CASSLDSRGRADTQYF	TGCGCCAGCAGCTTGGACTCCAGGGGAAGGGCAGATACGCAGTATTTT
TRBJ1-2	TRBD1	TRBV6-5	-	CASRPGTAGNYGYTF	TGTGCCAGCAGGCCCGGGACAGCGGGCAACTATGGCTACACCTTC
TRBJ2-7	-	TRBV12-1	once	CASSFVRGEQYF	TGTGCCAGCAGCTTCGTCAGGGGCGAGCAGTACTTC
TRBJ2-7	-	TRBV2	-	CASSSVYEQYF	TGTGCCAGCAGTTCGGTTTACGAGCAGTACTTC
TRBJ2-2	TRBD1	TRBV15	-	CATSRDGVRGQPLVTGELFF	TGTGCCACCAGCAGAGACGGGGTCCGGGGACAGCCACTAGTGACCGGGGAGCTGTTTTTT
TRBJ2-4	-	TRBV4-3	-	CASSQDLSRLDIQYF	TGCGCCAGCAGCCAAGACCTGTCTCGGTTGGACATTCAGTACTTC
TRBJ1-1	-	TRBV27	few	CASSSIQGYPMGAFF	TGTGCCAGCAGTTCAATACAGGGTTACCCTATGGGAGCTTTCTTT
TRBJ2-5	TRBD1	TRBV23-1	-	CASSQSGTGGETQYF	TGCGCCAGCAGTCAATCAGGAACAGGGGGAGAGACCCAGTACTTC
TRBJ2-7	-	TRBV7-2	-	CASSTTSGVLYEQYF	TGTGCCAGCAGTACTACTTCAGGGGTCCTCTACGAGCAGTACTTC
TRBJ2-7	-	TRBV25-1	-	CASSGGHSSSYEQYF	TGTGCCAGCAGTGGAGGACATAGTAGCTCCTACGAGCAGTACTTC
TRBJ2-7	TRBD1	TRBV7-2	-	CASRLERGHYEQYF	TGTGCCAGCAGACTAGAGAGGGGGCACTACGAGCAGTACTTC
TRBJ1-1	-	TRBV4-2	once	CASSRPGAGAEAFF	TGTGCCAGCAGTCGCCCAGGGGCCGGGGCTGAAGCTTTCTTT
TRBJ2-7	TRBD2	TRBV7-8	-	CASSLIAGGFKYEQYF	TGTGCCAGCAGCTTAATAGCCGGGGGGTTCAAGTACGAGCAGTACTTC
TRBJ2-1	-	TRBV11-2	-	CASSLGGRVYSYNEQFF	TGTGCCAGCAGCTTAGGGGGGCGTGTCTACTCCTACAATGAGCAGTTCTTC
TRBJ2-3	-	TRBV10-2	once	CASSVVDTQYF	TGCGCCAGCAGCGTCGTTGATACGCAGTATTTT
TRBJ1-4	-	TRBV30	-	CAWDRPYEDSEKLFF	TGTGCCTGGGATCGCCCGTACGAGGATAGTGAAAAACTGTTTTTT
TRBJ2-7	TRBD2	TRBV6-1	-	CASSAGGGSYEQYF	TGTGCCAGCAGTGCCGGGGGGGGTTCCTACGAGCAGTACTTC
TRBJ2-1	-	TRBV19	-	CASSTGNEQFF	TGTGCCAGTAGCACGGGGAATGAGCAGTTCTTC
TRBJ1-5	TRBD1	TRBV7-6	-	CASSLGDRGNQPQHF	TGTGCCAGCAGCTTAGGGGACAGGGGCAATCAGCCCCAGCATTTT
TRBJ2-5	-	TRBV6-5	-	CASSPSSETQYF	TGTGCCAGCAGTCCCTCGAGTGAGACCCAGTACTTC
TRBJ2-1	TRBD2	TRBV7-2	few	CASSIGLADYNEQFF	TGTGCCAGCAGCATTGGACTAGCGGACTACAATGAGCAGTTCTTC
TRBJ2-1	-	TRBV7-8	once	CASSPIPITSTAPNEQFF	TGTGCCAGCAGCCCCATCCCCATAACTTCGACAGCCCCCAATGAGCAGTTCTTC
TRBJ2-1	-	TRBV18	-	CASSRGEYNEQFF	TGTGCCAGCTCCAGGGGCGAGTACAATGAGCAGTTCTTC
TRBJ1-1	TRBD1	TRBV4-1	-	CASSSPTGGTEAFF	TGCGCCAGCAGTTCCCCGACAGGGGGCACTGAAGCTTTCTTT
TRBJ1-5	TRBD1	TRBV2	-	CAPRTGNQPQHF	TGTGCCCCCCGGACAGGGAATCAGCCCCAGCATTTT
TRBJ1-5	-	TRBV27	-	CASSSIRDGNQPQHF	TGTGCCAGCAGTTCGATCAGGGATGGCAATCAGCCCCAGCATTTT
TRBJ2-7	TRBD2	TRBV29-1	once	CSVVAGAHYEQYF	TGCAGCGTAGTAGCGGGAGCTCACTACGAGCAGTACTTC
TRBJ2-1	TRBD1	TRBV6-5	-	CASSYPSGGYNEQFF	TGTGCCAGCAGTTACCCATCAGGGGGCTACAATGAGCAGTTCTTC
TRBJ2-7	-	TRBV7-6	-	CASCGDSYEQYF	TGTGCCAGCTGCGGGGATTCCTACGAGCAGTACTTC
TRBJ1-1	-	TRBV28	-	CASSLTSAGNTEAFF	TGTGCCAGCAGTTTAACTTCGGCAGGGAACACTGAAGCTTTCTTT
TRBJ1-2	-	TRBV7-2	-	CASSLERATNYGYTF	TGTGCCAGCAGCTTAGAGCGGGCCACGAACTATGGCTACACCTTC
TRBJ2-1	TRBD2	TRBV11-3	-	CASSLKTSGRYNEQFF	TGTGCCAGCAGCTTAAAGACTAGCGGGAGATACAATGAGCAGTTCTTC
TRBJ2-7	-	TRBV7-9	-	CASSLMQGARDEQYF	TGTGCCAGCAGCCTAATGCAAGGTGCCAGGGACGAGCAGTACTTC
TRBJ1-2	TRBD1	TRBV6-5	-	CASRGTADGYTF	TGTGCCAGCAGGGGGACAGCGGATGGCTACACCTTC
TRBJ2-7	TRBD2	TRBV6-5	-	CASTDGGGGDYEQYF	TGTGCCAGCACCGACGGCGGGGGTGGGGACTACGAGCAGTACTTC
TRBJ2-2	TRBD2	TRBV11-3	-	CASSAQGLFITGELFF	TGTGCCAGCAGCGCTCAGGGACTATTTATCACCGGGGAGCTGTTTTTT
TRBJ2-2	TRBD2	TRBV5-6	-	CASNGGATGELFF	TGTGCCAGCAACGGGGGGGCCACCGGGGAGCTGTTTTTT